The sample holds a few counts of the clone carrying this T cell receptor beta chain. No antigen is known for it. The sample belongs to a study of blood T cells in healthy people across ages. Study-wide results and caveats: Without sorted subsets, naive and antigen-experienced compartments could not be conclusively compared. The long-lived group displayed more naive CD4+ cells, plus higher diversity, than the aged donors did.

Primers used in a second PCR of roughly 6 to 11 cycles were a sample-barcoded 5' primer and a J-beta primer mix. A single record per CDR3 protein comes from TCRdb applying MiXCR to the 5' RACE reads. Among fewer than 800,000 distinct CDR3 sequences listed, approximately 25% were seen once. Germline CDR1 reads DFQATT; CDR2 reads SNEGSKA (reference sequence). Trimming cost V 5 bases and J 7 bases; bases outside gene matches: 3. The length of the CDR3 is 13 residues. At least 6 micrograms of total RNA were extracted per sample. These data also formed part of another study, on T cells of mothers and their children. That source reports: The study sampled three healthy Caucasian mothers and their six children.

The V call is TRBV20-1, the J call TRBJ1-4, with TRBD1 matching 11 bases. The sample consisted of blood. The TCR originated in a boy under 18 in good health. The CDR3 spells CSASDRGREKLFF. CDR3 bases: TGCAGTGCTTCGGACAGGGGGCGTGAAAAACTGTTTTTT.